This T cell receptor beta chain was profiled in a study of regulatory and conventional T cells in RAG deficiency. Genomic DNA came from blood regulatory T cells gated CD4+ CD25-high CD127-low. Comments on this clone: What it recognizes is unknown.

Study-wide results and caveats: Omenn patients showed >75% Treg-Tconv overlap and shorter CDR3 lengths.

CDR1 SGHVS and CDR2 FQNEAQ come from the germline V gene. There are 16 residues in the CDR3. The ends were cut back, 4 bases at V and 0 bases at J, with 16 bases in the middle. Sequencing was performed with immunoSEQ multiplex PCR; in TCRdb, only in-frame clones are kept and a portion is missing. Of 20,000 or so clones listed, roughly 87% were seen once; the top ten hold 1.4%. This sample also belongs to another study, concerning regulatory T cells. That work adds: The PCR used 52 TRBV and 13 TRBJ primers. Patient repertoires had restricted TRB V-J pairs and skewed V and J usage, most in Tregs.

The gene calls are TRBV7-8 and TRBJ2-7; D possibly corresponds to TRBD2 (5 bases). Sequenced material: Tregs sorted from blood. This receptor was identified in a human donor in good health. The CDR3 sequence: CASSWTAGPSSYEQYF. The CDR3, as DNA: TGTGCCAGCAGCTGGACGGCGGGCCCAAGCTCCTACGAGCAGTACTTC.